These 2 T cell receptor beta chains originate from one sample sequenced in a study of T cells expressing NK-cell markers. From its re-call of the 5' RACE reads, TCRdb lists each CDR3 protein once, without DNA. The sample table includes hundreds of thousands of distinct CDR3 sequences. Source material: blood T cells: a sorted CD56 or NKG2C T cell subset, CD4+ or CD8+ T cells, or bulk PBMC T cells (not recorded which). These receptors were obtained from a woman between 18 and 70 years old in good health.

This chain connects TRBV18 to TRBJ1-5; TCRdb picks TRBD1, but there is no DNA to check that call. The germline CDR1 and CDR2 sequences are KGHSH and LQKENI. The CDR3 loop spans 16 amino acids. The CDR3 region is CASSPLGTGKNQPQHF.

The genes are TRBV5-1 and TRBJ1-1; TCRdb's assignment of TRBD1 cannot be checked, as there is no DNA. CDR1 is SGHRS and CDR2 is YFSETQ in the germline V gene. The CDR3 runs 14 residues. CDR3 protein: CASSPDGKNTEAFF.